One and the same sample provided the 28 T cell receptor beta chains below, sequenced in a study of blood T cell repertoires in COVID-19. Sequencing was performed with immunoSEQ multiplex PCR; in TCRdb, only in-frame clones are kept and a portion is missing. The sample consists of 100,000 to 150,000 clones, more than 70% of them appearing once. Sequencing was done on a sample of peripheral blood. The origin of the receptors is a woman aged 60-70 years with acute or convalescent COVID-19.

This clone was recorded only once. This rearrangement joins TRBV12-2 to TRBJ2-2; TRBD1 was called by the table and not checked on the DNA. TRBV12-2 is termed a pseudogene. The CDR3 loop spans 16 amino acids. CDR3 nucleotides: TGTGCAAGTCGCTTAGGGGGACAGCCGAACACCGGGGAGCTGTTTTTT. This translates into CASRLGGQPNTGELFF.

J is TRBJ1-2 and V is TRBV6-5, with 7 bases that match TRBD1. V lost 9 bases, J lost 5 bases, and 9 bases stayed unmatched. Germline lookup yields CDR1 MNHEY and CDR2 SVGAGI. The CDR3 is made up of 13 amino acids. CDR3 DNA: TGTGCCAGTGGGACAGCCCCCGGGTATGGCTACACCTTC. Its translation is CASGTAPGYGYTF.

The chain uses TRBV6-4 and TRBJ1-5, with 7 bases fitting TRBD1. In germline, CDR1 is MRHNA, CDR2 SNTAGT. This CDR3 comprises 13 residues. V lost 8 bases, J lost 2 bases, and 3 bases stayed unmatched. CDR3: CASLGQGNQPQHF. CDR3 in DNA: TGTGCCAGCCTTGGACAGGGCAATCAGCCCCAGCATTTT.

In its sample, this clone was seen a few times. This chain joins TRBV5-1 and TRBJ1-2; no clear D. Between the trimmed V and J ends, which lost 1 base and 6 bases, there was a span of 13 bases. CDR3 length equals 14 residues. Germline CDR1 reads SGHRS; CDR2 reads YFSETQ. The CDR3 protein is CASSLQAGNDGYTF. CDR3 nucleotides: TGCGCCAGCAGCTTGCAGGCGGGGAATGATGGCTACACCTTC.

The gene calls are TRBV5-1 and TRBJ2-7; D gene unclear. CDR1 is SGHRS, CDR2 YFSETQ, per germline. Trimming took 2 bases from V and 2 from J, leaving 11 bases between them. This CDR3 spans 14 amino acids. CDR3 nucleotides: TGCGCCAGCAGCTTTGGGCCCAACCCCTACGAGCAGTACTTC. It encodes CASSFGPNPYEQYF.

The chain employs TRBV5-5 and TRBJ2-5; possible D gene TRBD2, 5 bases. CDR1 and CDR2 (germline): SGHKS, YYEKEE (reference sequence). V was cut by 0 bases and J by 4 bases, with 7 bases left in between. This CDR3 is 13 amino acids long. CDR3 region: CASSLVRGETQYF. The CDR3 DNA follows: TGTGCCAGCAGCTTGGTACGGGGAGAGACCCAGTACTTC.

This clone occurred a few times. The chain couples TRBV20-1 to TRBJ1-1, with 8 bases fitting TRBD1. Trimming cost V 7 bases and J 11 bases; bases outside gene matches: 9. The CDR3 is 11 residues long. Looked up from germline, CDR1 is DFQATT and CDR2 is SNEGSKA (reference sequence). CDR3 loop: CSGKDRDLAFF. The DNA for the CDR3 is TGCAGTGGTAAGGACAGGGATTTGGCTTTCTTT.

The rearrangement uses TRBV28 and TRBJ1-3; D is ambiguous. The CDR3 totals 15 residues. Germline loops: CDR1 MDHEN, CDR2 SYDVKM. The V end lost 3 bases, the J end lost 0 bases, and 9 bases lay between the germline ends. CDR3 bases: TGTGCCAGCAGTTTTGGTAGCCTCTCTGGAAACACCATATATTTT. It yields the protein CASSFGSLSGNTIYF. Complete variable domain (other parts from reference TRBV28 and TRBJ1-3): DVKVTQSSRYLVKRTGEKVFLECVQDMDHENMFWYRQDPGLGLRLIYFSYDVKMKEKGDIPEGYSVSREKKERFSLILESASTNQTSMYLCASSFGSLSGNTIYFGEGSWLTVV.

This clone was recorded a few times. The chain combines TRBV6-5 with TRBJ1-3; a weak D match, TRBD1 (5 bases). Trimming shortened V by 9 bases and J by 1 base, and 7 bases separated the two germline ends. In germline, CDR1 is MNHEY, CDR2 SVGAGI. CDR3 length: 12 residues. The CDR3 sequence is CASRGSGNTIYF. CDR3 nucleotide sequence: TGTGCCAGTCGGGGGTCTGGAAACACCATATATTTT.

The rearrangement uses TRBV9 and TRBJ1-1; D uncertain. Trimming left V 0 bases short and J 0 bases short, with 6 bases between. CDR1 and CDR2 from the germline V gene are SGDLS and YYNGEE. The CDR3 totals 14 residues. The CDR3 protein is CASSVGRVNTEAFF. DNA for the CDR3: TGTGCCAGCAGCGTAGGGAGAGTGAACACTGAAGCTTTCTTT. Full variable domain (missing parts from reference TRBV9 and TRBJ1-1): DSGVTQTPKHLITATGQRVTLRCSPRSGDLSVYWYQQSLDQGLQFLIQYYNGEERAKGNILERFSAQQFPDLHSELNLSSLELGDSALYFCASSVGRVNTEAFFGQGTRLTVV.

The chain couples TRBV29-1 to TRBJ2-3; tentative D call: TRBD2 (5 bases). The CDR3 sequence is 10 residues long. The germline V gene encodes CDR1 SQVTM and CDR2 ANQGSEA. CDR3 protein: CTARGDTQYF. CDR3 bases: TGCACTGCCCGAGGGGATACGCAGTATTTT.

The chain is built from TRBV24-1 and TRBJ2-3; TRBD1 aligns across 10 bases. The CDR3 contains 16 residues. In germline, CDR1 is KGHDR, CDR2 SFDVKD. V shed 3 bases and J 3 bases; nucleotides not matched to a gene: 5. The CDR3 DNA sequence: TGTGCCACCAGTGATGGCGGGACAGGGGTTACAGATACGCAGTATTTT. It codes for CATSDGGTGVTDTQYF.

This rearrangement joins TRBV4-2 to TRBJ1-2; the D is unclear. CDR3 size: 15 residues. V gave up 0 bases and J gave up 4 bases, with 12 bases separating them. Germline CDR1 reads LGHNA; CDR2 reads YNFKEQ. The CDR3 DNA reads TGTGCCAGCAGCCAAGAGGGAGGGCATTCCTATGGCTACACCTTC. It is translated as CASSQEGGHSYGYTF.

The chain joins TRBV7-9 to TRBJ2-3, with D unclear. Germline V gene data show CDR1 as SEHNR and CDR2 as FQNEAQ (reference sequence). V was clipped by 1 base and J by 0 bases, with 11 bases between them. This CDR3 is 16 amino acids long. The CDR3: CASSLGASTSTDTQYF. As DNA, the CDR3 is TGTGCCAGCAGCTTAGGGGCCAGCACTAGCACAGATACGCAGTATTTT. Based on the CDR3 plus reference TRBV7-9 and TRBJ2-3, the full variable domain is DTGVSQNPRHKITKRGQNVTFRCDPISEHNRLYWYRQTLGQGPEFLTYFQNEAQLEKSRLLSDRFSAERPKGSFSTLEIQRTEQGDSAMYLCASSLGASTSTDTQYFGPGTRLTVL.

The rearrangement links TRBV18 to TRBJ2-1; TRBD2 agrees at 11 bases. V trimming: 4 bases; J trimming: 8 bases; junction bases outside the gene matches: 13. CDR1 and CDR2 from the germline V gene are KGHSH and LQKENI. The CDR3 covers 17 residues. As DNA, the CDR3 is TGTGCCAGCTCACTAGAAGTACTAGCGGGAGAGGGCGATGAGCAGTTCTTC. It specifies CASSLEVLAGEGDEQFF.

The rearrangement joins TRBV24-1 to TRBJ2-1; 12 bases are shared with TRBD2. The V segment lost 4 bases and the J segment 6 bases; nucleotides outside the gene matches: 6. CDR3 length equals 16 residues. Germline V gene data show CDR1 as KGHDR and CDR2 as SFDVKD. CDR3 residues: CATSDFGLAGINEQFF. CDR3 bases: TGTGCCACCAGTGACTTCGGACTAGCGGGAATCAATGAGCAGTTCTTC.

The rearrangement joins TRBV24-1 to TRBJ2-1; D possibly corresponds to TRBD1 (6 bases). Germline loops: CDR1 KGHDR, CDR2 SFDVKD. The CDR3 extends over 13 amino acids. Trimming pared 6 bases from V and 4 bases from J, leaving 9 bases between. The CDR3 sequence is CATSWTDYNEQFF. CDR3 DNA: TGTGCCACCAGTTGGACAGATTACAATGAGCAGTTCTTC.

This chain connects TRBV5-1 to TRBJ1-1; 8 nucleotides line up with TRBD1. The CDR3 runs to 15 residues. CDR1 is SGHRS and CDR2 is YFSETQ in the germline V gene. J lost 5 bases, V lost 3 bases, and 9 bases had no gene match. CDR3 region: CASSSLGQGETEAFF. The CDR3, as DNA: TGCGCCAGCAGCTCGTTAGGACAGGGTGAGACTGAAGCTTTCTTT.

The rearrangement uses TRBV7-9 and TRBJ2-7, with 10 positions matching TRBD2. V was clipped by 5 bases and J by 5 bases; unmatched bases: 6. This CDR3 comprises 14 residues. Germline V gene data show CDR1 as SEHNR and CDR2 as FQNEAQ (reference sequence). The CDR3 loop is CASSPGTSENEQYV. The DNA for the CDR3 is TGTGCCAGCAGCCCCGGGACTAGCGAAAACGAGCAGTACGTC.

The genes are TRBV7-9 and TRBJ2-3; 8 bases are shared with TRBD2. The V gene's germline CDR1 is SEHNR and CDR2 FQNEAQ (reference sequence). The CDR3 runs to 16 residues. V shed 5 bases, J shed 4 bases, and the junction held 11 bases outside the gene matches. CDR3: CASSNPGGESADTQYF. The CDR3 DNA sequence: TGTGCCAGCAGCAACCCGGGAGGGGAATCGGCAGATACGCAGTATTTT.

This clone has just one count. The chain employs TRBV28 and TRBJ1-1; TRBD1 might be the D (6 bases). CDR1 is MDHEN and CDR2 is SYDVKM in the germline V gene. CDR3 length: 13 residues. Trimming shortened V by 3 bases and J by 3 bases, and 8 bases separated the two germline ends. The CDR3 bases are TGTGCCAGCAGTTTGCGACAGGACACTGAAGCTTTCTTT. Residues: CASSLRQDTEAFF.

The chain carries TRBV5-1 and TRBJ2-7; 7 nucleotides align to TRBD1. This CDR3 contains 14 residues. The J segment lost 0 bases and the V segment lost 4 bases, leaving 4 bases of the junction unmatched. In germline, CDR1 is SGHRS, CDR2 YFSETQ. CDR3 in amino acids: CASSKRDSSYEQYF. CDR3 DNA: TGCGCCAGCAGCAAACGGGACAGCTCCTACGAGCAGTACTTC. The full variable domain, completed using reference TRBV5-1 and TRBJ2-7, is KAGVTQTPRYLIKTRGQQVTLSCSPISGHRSVSWYQQTPGQGLQFLFEYFSETQRNKGNFPGRFSGRQFSNSRSEMNVSTLELGDSALYLCASSKRDSSYEQYFGPGTRLTVT.

The rearrangement uses TRBV10-2 and TRBJ2-2, with a tentative D call TRBD2 (6 bases). This CDR3 region has 11 residues. Between the trimmed V and J ends, which lost 7 bases and 7 bases, there was a span of 7 bases. From germline, CDR1 is WSHSY and CDR2 SAAADI. The DNA of the CDR3 is TGCGCCAGCACCGGGGGCGGGGAGCTGTTTTTT. Residues: CASTGGGELFF.

The J gene is TRBJ1-4, the V gene TRBV6-5; 8 bases align to TRBD1. The CDR3 covers 14 residues. Looked up from germline, CDR1 is MNHEY and CDR2 is SVGAGI. The J segment lost 8 bases and the V segment lost 5 bases, leaving 7 bases of the junction unmatched. Here the CDR3 DNA reads TGTGCCAGCAGTCCAGGGGGCCGAGAAGAAAAACTGTTTTTT. Translation: CASSPGGREEKLFF.

This chain uses TRBV21-1 with TRBJ2-7; the tabulated D call, TRBD2, remains unverified against the DNA. TRBV21-1 constitutes a pseudogene. The CDR3 covers 17 residues. In DNA form, the CDR3 reads TGTGCCAGCAGCAAAGCCACTAGCGGGAGGATCTCCTACGAGCAGTACGTC. It translates to CASSKATSGRISYEQYV.

V usage is TRBV7-2 and J usage is TRBJ2-1; 7 bases are shared with TRBD2. Germline values: CDR1 SGHTA, CDR2 FQGNSA. The CDR3 is 15 residues long. With 3 bases clipped from V and 6 bases from J, the junction kept 8 bases outside the gene matches. This CDR3 is CASSFGASGLNEQFF. The CDR3 DNA is TGTGCCAGCAGCTTCGGGGCTAGCGGACTCAATGAGCAGTTCTTC.

The chain couples TRBV10-3 to TRBJ1-1; TRBD1 is a possible D gene (6 bases). Trimming stripped 10 bases from V and 4 bases from J, with 13 bases between. This CDR3 spans 12 amino acids. CDR1 ENHRY and CDR2 SYGVKD come from the germline V gene. CDR3 in amino acids: CATRGASTEAFF. Written as DNA, the CDR3 is TGTGCCACCCGGGGGGCTAGCACTGAAGCTTTCTTT.

This chain uses TRBV29-1 with TRBJ2-7; 9 bases agree with TRBD1. Per germline, CDR1 SQVTM and CDR2 ANQGSEA. Trimming cost V 4 bases and J 5 bases; bases outside gene matches: 6. This CDR3 is built from 13 residues. This CDR3 reads CSVGGTGFNEQYF. For the CDR3, the DNA is TGCAGCGTTGGCGGGACAGGGTTCAACGAGCAGTACTTC.